This T cell receptor (beta chain) appears in the sequencing data of a study of blood T cell repertoires in COVID-19. Overall study context: Sites across the United States, Italy and Spain contributed samples from acute and convalescent COVID-19. Sources were T cells, B-cell-depleted T cells, or PBMCs; the material itself was cDNA or gDNA.

Per the original data handling: Reference gene primer amplification gave nucleated cell count estimates. Assay: immunoSEQ multiplex PCR; the TCRdb copy retains only in-frame clones and omits some. V and J calls and clone size are those listed in that table; D and trimming were worked out from the DNA. The table lists roughly 200,000 clones, more than 85% of them singletons. The CDR3 is 19 residues long. Per germline, CDR1 GTSNPN and CDR2 SVGIG (reference sequence). V was clipped by 3 bases and J by 0 bases; unmatched bases: 14. The source material was peripheral blood. The TCR was taken from a woman in her fifties or sixties with COVID-19, enrolled during active disease. The chain has TRBV30 and TRBJ1-6, with 7 bases matching TRBD1. The CDR3 reads CAWSYTGAWGSSYNSPLHF. The CDR3 DNA follows: TGTGCCTGGAGCTACACAGGGGCTTGGGGGAGCTCCTATAATTCACCCCTCCACTTT.